The rows below give T cell receptor beta chains drawn from one sample of a study of patients and donors after allogeneic stem cell transplantation. TCRdb re-called the RT-PCR reads with MiXCR, one entry per CDR3 protein. The sample has roughly 880,000 distinct CDR3 sequences, roughly 18% seen once. The sample comprised blood, either unsorted or a sorted T cell fraction (not recorded which). Receptors originate from a human donor who was either an allogeneic HSCT recipient or a stem cell or donor lymphocyte infusion donor (not recorded which). It is not recorded whose cells these are; they may come from a transplant donor. Both conserved end residues are part of each CDR3. Fields, in order: J gene, V gene, D gene, clone size, CDR3 protein, CDR3 DNA. The D gene is left open where the match is weak. The size field is filled for only some rows; it gives once, few, many or a size class.

TRBJ1-1,TRBV7-8,NA,NA,CASSQDGGKGTEAFF,TGTGCCAGCAGCCAGGATGGAGGGAAGGGAACTGAAGCTTTCTTT
TRBJ2-1,TRBV11-2,TRBD2,few,CASSSFQPGLAGADEQFF,TGTGCCAGCAGCTCCTTCCAGCCGGGACTAGCGGGAGCTGATGAGCAGTTCTTC
TRBJ2-7,TRBV15,NA,NA,CATSSPSPGEQYF,TGTGCCACCAGCTCTCCCAGTCCAGGCGAGCAGTACTTC
TRBJ1-6,TRBV15,TRBD1,NA,CATSTTGTARSPLHF,TGTGCCACCAGCACCACCGGGACAGCGAGGTCACCCCTCCACTTT
TRBJ2-1,TRBV20-1,NA,few,CSARQTGTLEDEQFF,TGCAGTGCTCGACAAACCGGGACCCTAGAGGATGAGCAGTTCTTC
TRBJ2-7,TRBV15,NA,NA,CATSRNLNLYEQYF,TGTGCCACCAGCAGAAACTTGAACCTCTACGAGCAGTACTTC
TRBJ2-7,TRBV20-1,TRBD1,NA,CSARGQGMGEQYF,TGCAGTGCTAGAGGACAGGGAATGGGCGAGCAGTACTTC
TRBJ1-1,TRBV13,NA,NA,CASSSGHSNTEAFF,TGTGCCAGCAGTTCCGGACACTCGAACACTGAAGCTTTCTTT
TRBJ2-3,TRBV6-2/TRBV6-3,TRBD2,NA,CASSYRLAGGSRPSTDTQYF,TGTGCCAGCAGTTACCGACTAGCGGGGGGGAGTCGACCTAGCACAGATACGCAGTATTTT
TRBJ2-3,TRBV5-1,TRBD1,few,CASTDTGGGDTQYF,TGCGCCAGCACCGACACAGGGGGCGGAGATACGCAGTATTTT
TRBJ2-7,TRBV20-1,NA,NA,CSASDDRYEQYF,TGCAGTGCTAGCGACGACAGATACGAGCAGTACTTC
TRBJ2-7,TRBV10-3,NA,NA,CAISRGEGSYEQYF,TGTGCCATCAGTCGCGGGGAAGGGTCCTACGAGCAGTACTTC
TRBJ1-2,TRBV5-1,TRBD1,NA,CASSSGQGVDGYTF,TGCGCCAGCAGCTCGGGACAGGGGGTCGATGGCTACACCTTC
TRBJ2-1,TRBV20-1,TRBD2,NA,CSARATSGTYNEQFF,TGCAGTGCTAGGGCGACTAGCGGGACATACAATGAGCAGTTCTTC
TRBJ2-7,TRBV5-1,TRBD2,NA,CASSLGPSGRAGGSYEQYF,TGCGCCAGCAGCTTGGGCCCTAGCGGGAGGGCCGGAGGATCCTACGAGCAGTACTTC
TRBJ2-1,TRBV12-3/TRBV12-4,NA,NA,CASSPTPPIMNEQFF,TGTGCCAGCAGTCCGACCCCCCCCATTATGAATGAGCAGTTCTTC
TRBJ2-1,TRBV4-2,NA,few,CASSQETVEQFF,TGTGCCAGCAGCCAAGAGACTGTTGAGCAGTTCTTC
TRBJ2-5,TRBV5-1,TRBD2,few,CASNRAGGETQYF,TGCGCCAGCAACCGAGCGGGGGGAGAGACCCAGTACTTC
TRBJ1-6,TRBV4-1,TRBD1,NA,CASSRTAGDRGSPLHF,TGCGCCAGCAGTCGTACGGCCGGGGACAGGGGTTCACCCCTCCACTTT
TRBJ1-6,TRBV15,TRBD1,NA,CATGGWGQGNSPLHF,TGTGCCACCGGGGGATGGGGACAGGGAAATTCACCCCTCCACTTT
TRBJ2-7,TRBV10-3,TRBD1,few,CAIRLDRERGLEQYF,TGTGCCATCAGACTCGACAGGGAGAGGGGCCTCGAGCAGTACTTC
TRBJ2-7,TRBV6-1,NA,few,CASRAGNLYEQYF,TGTGCCAGCAGGGCAGGGAACCTCTACGAGCAGTACTTC
TRBJ2-2,TRBV4-3,NA,few,CASSRDLTGFTGELFF,TGCGCCAGCAGCCGAGATTTGACAGGTTTCACCGGGGAGCTGTTTTTT
TRBJ1-3,TRBV11-2,NA,few,CASSKTGLGNTIYF,TGTGCCAGCAGCAAAACAGGGTTGGGAAACACCATATATTTT
TRBJ1-2,TRBV7-9,TRBD1,NA,CCYDRADGYTF,TGTTGTTACGACAGGGCGGATGGCTACACCTTC
TRBJ2-2,TRBV7-9,NA,NA,CASSPQGVANTGELFF,TGTGCCAGCAGTCCACAGGGAGTCGCGAACACCGGGGAGCTGTTTTTT
TRBJ2-7,TRBV10-3,NA,few,CAISEHHRKQTSYEQYF,TGTGCCATCAGTGAACATCACCGGAAACAGACTTCCTACGAGCAGTACTTC
TRBJ2-5,TRBV20-1,TRBD2,few,CSAKLAGVGETQYF,TGCAGTGCTAAACTAGCGGGAGTAGGCGAGACCCAGTACTTC
TRBJ2-3,TRBV6-2/TRBV6-3,NA,NA,CASSYEAGDTQYF,TGTGCCAGCAGTTACGAGGCGGGGGATACGCAGTATTTT
TRBJ1-2,TRBV10-3,TRBD1,NA,CAIQVALTTGPYGYTF,TGTGCCATCCAAGTTGCCCTCACGACAGGGCCCTATGGCTACACCTTC
TRBJ1-1,TRBV28,NA,NA,CASSLRMGVRTEAFF,TGTGCCAGCAGTTTACGCATGGGCGTTCGCACTGAAGCTTTCTTT
TRBJ1-1,TRBV10-3,TRBD1,few,CAISARTGQSTEAFF,TGTGCCATCAGTGCGCGGACAGGGCAATCCACTGAAGCTTTCTTT
TRBJ1-6,TRBV20-1,TRBD1,NA,CSASAYRGRRNSPLHF,TGCAGTGCTAGCGCATACAGGGGCAGAAGGAATTCACCCCTCCACTTT
TRBJ2-1,TRBV6-1,NA,few,CASTLGPNYNEQFF,TGTGCCAGCACCTTGGGACCGAACTACAATGAGCAGTTCTTC
TRBJ2-3,TRBV5-1,NA,few,CASSFGAQLGDTQYF,TGCGCCAGCAGCTTTGGGGCCCAGCTTGGAGATACGCAGTATTTT
TRBJ2-7,TRBV20-1,NA,few,CSARRRPTYEQYF,TGCAGTGCTAGACGACGACCTACCTACGAGCAGTACTTC
TRBJ2-7,TRBV12-3/TRBV12-4,TRBD1,few,CASNSGTGLYEQYF,TGTGCCAGCAACTCCGGGACAGGGCTCTACGAGCAGTACTTC
TRBJ1-2,TRBV6-5,NA,NA,CASSYTPGGNGYTF,TGTGCCAGCAGTTACACTCCGGGGGGAAATGGCTACACCTTC
TRBJ2-7,TRBV5-1,TRBD1,NA,CASSFRDSNYEQYF,TGCGCCAGCAGCTTCCGGGACAGCAATTACGAGCAGTACTTC
TRBJ2-2,TRBV9,NA,few,CASSVQPGQPNTGELFF,TGTGCCAGCAGCGTCCAACCGGGACAACCAAACACCGGGGAGCTGTTTTTT